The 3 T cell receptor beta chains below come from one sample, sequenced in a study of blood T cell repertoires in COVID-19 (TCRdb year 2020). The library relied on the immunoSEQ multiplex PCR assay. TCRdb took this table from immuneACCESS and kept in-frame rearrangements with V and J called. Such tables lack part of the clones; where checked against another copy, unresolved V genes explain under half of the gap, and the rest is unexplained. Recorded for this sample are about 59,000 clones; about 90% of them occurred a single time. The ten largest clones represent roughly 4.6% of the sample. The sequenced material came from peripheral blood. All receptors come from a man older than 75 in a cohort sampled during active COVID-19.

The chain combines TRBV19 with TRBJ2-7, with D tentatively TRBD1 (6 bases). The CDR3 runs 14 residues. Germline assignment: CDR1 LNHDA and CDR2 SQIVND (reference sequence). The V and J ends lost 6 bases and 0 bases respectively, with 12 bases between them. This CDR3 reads CASSSQGFSYEQYF. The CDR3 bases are TGTGCCAGTAGCTCACAGGGATTCTCCTACGAGCAGTACTTC.

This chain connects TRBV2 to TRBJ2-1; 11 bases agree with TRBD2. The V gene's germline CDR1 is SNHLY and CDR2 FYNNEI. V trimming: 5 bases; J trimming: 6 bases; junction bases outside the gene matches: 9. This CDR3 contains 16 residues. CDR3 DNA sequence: TGTGCCAGCAGTCCAATAGCGGGGGGGCCTTCCAATGAGCAGTTCTTC. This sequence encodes CASSPIAGGPSNEQFF.

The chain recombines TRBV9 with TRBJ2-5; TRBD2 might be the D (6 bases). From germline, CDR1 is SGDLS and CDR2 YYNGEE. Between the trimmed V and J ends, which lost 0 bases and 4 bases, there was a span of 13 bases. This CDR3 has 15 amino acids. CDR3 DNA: TGTGCCAGCAGCGTAGGAGCTAGGAGGGGAGAGACCCAGTACTTC. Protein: CASSVGARRGETQYF. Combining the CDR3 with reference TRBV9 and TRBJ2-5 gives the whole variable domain DSGVTQTPKHLITATGQRVTLRCSPRSGDLSVYWYQQSLDQGLQFLIQYYNGEERAKGNILERFSAQQFPDLHSELNLSSLELGDSALYFCASSVGARRGETQYFGPGTRLLVL.